This entry describes one T cell receptor beta chain. V gave up 2 bases and J gave up 6 bases; unmatched junction bases: 10. This CDR3 spans 15 amino acids. CDR1 is LNHDA and CDR2 is SQIVND in the germline V gene (reference sequence). The source of the sample is a study of shared clonotypes between healthy human individuals. Several immunoSEQ plates held equal portions of the genomic DNA taken from each subset. Assay used: immunoSEQ multiplex PCR; TCRdb lists only in-frame clones, some missing. In the table there are over 2 million clones, roughly 95% of which are singletons. Terminally differentiated effector memory CD45RA+ cells were excluded by CCR7 positive selection of CD45RO-negative cells.

The source material was naive CD8+ T cells sorted from blood. The receptor comes from a man younger than 35 in good health. This chain links TRBV19 with TRBJ2-7, with TRBD1 matching 7 bases. CDR3: CASSISPGGRGEQYF. CDR3 nucleotides: TGTGCCAGTAGTATATCGCCAGGGGGTCGGGGCGAGCAGTACTTC.